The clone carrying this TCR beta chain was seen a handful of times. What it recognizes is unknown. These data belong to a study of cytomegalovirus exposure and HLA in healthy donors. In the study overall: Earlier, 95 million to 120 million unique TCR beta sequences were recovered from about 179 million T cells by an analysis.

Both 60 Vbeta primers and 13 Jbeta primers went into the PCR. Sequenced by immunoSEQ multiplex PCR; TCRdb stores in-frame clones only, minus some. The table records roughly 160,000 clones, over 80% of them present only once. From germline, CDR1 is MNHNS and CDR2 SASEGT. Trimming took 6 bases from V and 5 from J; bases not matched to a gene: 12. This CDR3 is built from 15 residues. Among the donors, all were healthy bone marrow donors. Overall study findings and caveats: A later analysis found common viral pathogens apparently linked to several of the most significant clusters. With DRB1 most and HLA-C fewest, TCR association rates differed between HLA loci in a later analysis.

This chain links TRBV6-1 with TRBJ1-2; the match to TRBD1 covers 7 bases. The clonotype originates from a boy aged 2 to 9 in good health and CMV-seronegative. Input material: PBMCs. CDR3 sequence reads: CASSGPGQLIYGYTF. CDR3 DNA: TGTGCCAGCAGCGGCCCGGGACAGCTCATTTATGGCTACACCTTC.